One T cell receptor beta chain is described in this entry. Sequencing used immunoSEQ multiplex PCR; TCRdb keeps in-frame clones, though not all of them. The table shows about 30,000 clones, with roughly 65% occurring only once. The sample belongs to a study of blood T cell repertoires in COVID-19. CDR3 length: 14 amino acids. Trimming stripped 0 bases from V and 4 bases from J, with 8 bases between. Germline V gene data show CDR1 as SGDLS and CDR2 as YYNGEE. Sequenced input: peripheral blood. The receptor's source is a human donor in a cohort sampled during active COVID-19. The chain recombines TRBV9 with TRBJ1-5; D unresolved. CDR3: CASSVDGSNQPQHF. CDR3 DNA sequence: TGTGCCAGCAGCGTAGATGGCAGTAATCAGCCCCAGCATTTT.